One T cell receptor (beta chain) is described in this entry. Construction of the TCR beta libraries employed iRepertoire HTBI primers in conjunction with Arm-PCR of CDR3 regions. MiXCR, applied by TCRdb to the multiplex PCR reads, yields one record per CDR3 protein. The sample shows 600,000 to 650,000 distinct CDR3 sequences, about 16% of them seen only once. The sample is drawn from a study of regulatory T cells in long-lasting Graves disease. Time point specified: newly diagnosed GD, antithyroid drugs for less than 3 months. TCR sequences were obtained from RNA taken from PBMCs. This CDR3 is 20 amino acids long. V gave up 3 bases and J gave up 2 bases; unmatched junction bases: 15. The germline V gene encodes CDR1 SGHRS and CDR2 YFSETQ. The sample was also linked to a second study, of T cells in Graves' hyperthyroidism and ophthalmopathy. This second report adds: Together with thyroid ultrasound, orbital computed tomography, serum thyroxine and TRAb, clinical symptoms were used for diagnoses.

The sequencing used peripheral blood mononuclear cells (PBMCs), collected at new diagnosis, from a patient treated with antithyroid drugs. The V and J genes are TRBV5-1 and TRBJ2-2, with 11 nucleotides matching TRBD2. This sequence was found in a woman aged 25 to 39 with Graves disease. The CDR3: CASSSLLLPGTSGNTGELFF. The CDR3 DNA is TGCGCCAGCAGCTCGCTACTATTACCTGGGACTAGCGGAAACACCGGGGAGCTGTTTTTT.